This T cell receptor (beta chain) emerged from a study of blood T cells in healthy people across ages. This clonotype was seen only a few times. The use of a sample-barcoded 5' primer and a J-beta primer mix characterized a second PCR of roughly 7 to 11 cycles. Each cDNA molecule carried a tag from a template-switch adaptor that contained 12 random nucleotides. TCRdb re-called the 5' RACE reads with MiXCR, one entry per CDR3 protein. The sample shows approximately 2,000,000 distinct CDR3 sequences, more than 35% of them seen only once. The CDR3 extends over 14 amino acids. Germline assignment: CDR1 SGHRS and CDR2 YFSETQ. After removal of 0 bases from V and 3 bases from J, the junction contained 3 bases not matched to a gene. Donor samples were obtained from healthy Caucasian individuals from Russia, aged about 6 to 95. Researchers collected approximately 9.5 milliliters of peripheral blood from every single donor.

The origin of this receptor is a human donor in good health. Sample: blood. V is TRBV5-1 and J is TRBJ2-7; 7 positions agree with TRBD1. The CDR3 region has the DNA TGCGCCAGCAGCTTGGGGGACAGTTTCTACGAGCAGTACTTC. This codes for CASSLGDSFYEQYF.